The 12 T cell receptor beta chains presented below share a single source sample, sequenced in a study of blood T cell repertoires in COVID-19. Assay: immunoSEQ multiplex PCR; the TCRdb copy retains only in-frame clones and omits some. The sample has 8,500 to 13,000 clones; around 78% are singletons. Sequenced: peripheral blood. These receptors were collected from a human donor in a cohort sampled during active COVID-19.

This clone was seen just once. This chain links TRBV19 with TRBJ1-2; 7 positions match TRBD1. This CDR3 spans 13 amino acids. The germline gives CDR1 LNHDA, CDR2 SQIVND (reference sequence). V shed 4 bases, J shed 6 bases, and the junction held 5 bases outside the gene matches. CDR3 nucleotides: TGTGCCAGTAGTACCCGACAGGGCGATGGCTACACCTTC. Protein: CASSTRQGDGYTF.

The chain has TRBV5-4 and TRBJ2-1, with 7 bases matching TRBD1. Germline loops: CDR1 SGHNT, CDR2 YYREEE (reference sequence). V was clipped by 1 base and J by 4 bases; unmatched bases: 8. The length of the CDR3 is 16 residues. The CDR3 loop is CASSLFGTVSYNEQFF. CDR3 nucleotide sequence: TGTGCCAGCAGCTTGTTCGGGACAGTGTCGTACAATGAGCAGTTCTTC.

This chain connects TRBV12-5 to TRBJ2-5, with 11 positions matching TRBD2. Losses at the gene ends were 2 bases for V and 5 bases for J; bases not matched to a gene: 10. This CDR3 comprises 17 residues. The V gene's germline CDR1 is LGHNT and CDR2 FRNRAP. The CDR3 DNA follows: TGTGCTAGTGGTTTGTTAGCGGGAGGGGTGTTTGGGGAGACCCAGTACTTC. Protein: CASGLLAGGVFGETQYF.

This clone was seen more than once but under ten times. The chain combines TRBV10-2 with TRBJ2-3; 9 bases line up with TRBD2. This CDR3 has 16 amino acids. The trim removed 8 bases at V and 2 bases at J, leaving 11 bases unmatched. Per germline, CDR1 WSHSY and CDR2 SAAADI. CDR3 sequence: CASFDQTSGLTDTQYF. In DNA form, the CDR3 reads TGCGCCAGCTTCGATCAGACTAGCGGTCTCACAGATACGCAGTATTTT.

The chain combines TRBV19 with TRBJ2-1; the match to TRBD1 covers 8 bases. The CDR3 is 15 amino acids. The V segment lost 3 bases and the J segment 5 bases; nucleotides outside the gene matches: 6. Germline V CDR1 and CDR2: LNHDA, SQIVND (reference sequence). The CDR3 spells CASSILDRDDNEQFF. The CDR3, as DNA: TGTGCCAGTAGTATTTTGGACAGGGATGACAATGAGCAGTTCTTC.

The chain has TRBV30 and TRBJ2-7; TRBD1 matches 7 bases. The CDR3 has 14 residues. The J segment lost 0 bases and the V segment lost 2 bases, leaving 4 bases of the junction unmatched. Germline CDR1 and CDR2: GTSNPN and SVGIG (reference sequence). The CDR3 nucleotides are TGTGCCTGGAGTCCCGGGACAGTCTCCTACGAGCAGTACTTC. Encoded protein: CAWSPGTVSYEQYF.

V is TRBV28 and J is TRBJ2-3, with TRBD1 matching 7 bases. The CDR3 totals 15 residues. The V gene end was trimmed by 2 bases and the J gene end by 0 bases; junction bases not matched to a gene: 2. Germline V gene data show CDR1 as MDHEN and CDR2 as SYDVKM. The CDR3 DNA is TGTGCCAGCAGTTTAACCAGGGGGAGCACAGATACGCAGTATTTT. Protein sequence: CASSLTRGSTDTQYF.

A remark on this clone: Its ends do not fully match the called genes, so a read error is possible. The chain couples TRBV6-4 to TRBJ2-3, with 14 bases lining up with TRBD2. The CDR3 is made up of 17 amino acids. The germline CDR1 and CDR2 sequences are MRHNA and SNTAGT. CDR3 in amino acids: CASSDSGTSGSRDTQYF. CDR3 nucleotides: TGTGCCAGCAGTGACTCTGGGACTAGCGGGAGCAGAGATACGCAGTATTTT.

V gene TRBV18 combines with J gene TRBJ1-6; TRBD1 agrees at 7 bases. CDR3 size: 17 residues. Germline V gives CDR1 KGHSH, CDR2 LQKENI. The ends lost 2 bases at V and 6 bases at J; junction bases unmatched: 10. The CDR3 DNA is TGTGCCAGCTCACCAACCGGGACAGCCTTTAGTAATTCACCCCTCCACTTT. Translated, it gives CASSPTGTAFSNSPLHF.

The genes are TRBV19 and TRBJ1-1; D not resolved. The CDR3 has 13 amino acids. Trimming stripped 4 bases from V and 0 bases from J, with 6 bases between. Germline V gene data show CDR1 as LNHDA and CDR2 as SQIVND (reference sequence). The CDR3 DNA is TGTGCCAGTAGTAAACAAGTGAACACTGAAGCTTTCTTT. Encoded protein: CASSKQVNTEAFF.

The V and J genes are TRBV5-1 and TRBJ1-1; no firm D call. This CDR3 comprises 15 residues. CDR1 is SGHRS and CDR2 is YFSETQ in the germline V gene. Trimming took 4 bases from V and 1 from J, leaving 14 bases between them. DNA of the CDR3: TGCGCCAGCAGCACGTCACCGGGGAGGAACACTGAAGCTTTCTTT. It is translated as CASSTSPGRNTEAFF.

The genes are TRBV29-1 and TRBJ1-2; D possibly corresponds to TRBD1 (6 bases). From germline, CDR1 is SQVTM and CDR2 ANQGSEA. This CDR3 is built from 15 residues. Trimming stripped 3 bases from V and 2 bases from J, with 16 bases between. The CDR3 sequence: CSVEMGDTINYGYTF. DNA for the CDR3: TGCAGCGTTGAGATGGGGGACACTATAAACTATGGCTACACCTTC.